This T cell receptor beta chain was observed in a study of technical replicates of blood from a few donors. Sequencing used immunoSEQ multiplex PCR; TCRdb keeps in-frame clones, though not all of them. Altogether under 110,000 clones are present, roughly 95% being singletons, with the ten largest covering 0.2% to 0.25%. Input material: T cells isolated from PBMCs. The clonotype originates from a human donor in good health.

CDR3 in DNA: TGTGCCAGCAGTTCCCCAGGGACTAGCGGGAGTGAGCAGTTCTTC. Its protein is CASSSPGTSGSEQFF. The V gene is TRBV28, the J gene TRBJ2-1; 14 bases are shared with TRBD2. This CDR3 contains 15 residues. Germline CDR1 MDHEN, CDR2 SYDVKM. Trimming took 4 bases from V and 9 from J; bases not matched to a gene: 5.